The present T cell receptor (beta chain) was sequenced within a study of tumor-infiltrating lymphocytes in oesophageal squamous cell carcinoma. Trimming cost V 5 bases and J 5 bases, with 18 bases left between them. The germline V gene encodes CDR1 MNHNS and CDR2 SASEGT. The CDR3 contains 15 residues. TCRdb ran MiXCR on the PCR reads and lists one entry per CDR3 protein. Among 2,000 to 3,000 distinct CDR3 sequences listed, just under 15% were seen once. This clonotype counts as medium-sized. The material sequenced was esophageal tumor tissue. The genes are TRBV6-1 and TRBJ2-5, with a tentative D call TRBD2 (5 bases). The sequence came from a male donor with esophageal squamous cell carcinoma. The CDR3 DNA sequence: TGTGCCAGCAGTCCAAGTGCGGGCCGCCTGGAGACCCAGTACTTC. Protein product: CASSPSAGRLETQYF.